The 18 T cell receptor beta chains listed next were all sequenced from one sample in a study of shared clonotypes between healthy human individuals. Repertoires were generated with immunoSEQ multiplex PCR, while TCRdb's copy carries only in-frame clones and drops some. The table lists around 2,100,000 clones, approximately 95% of them singletons. Terminally differentiated effector memory CD45RA+ cells were excluded from the naive CD8 cells, which were CD45RO-negative and positively selected for CCR7. Sequencing used naive CD8+ T cells sorted from blood. All receptors derive from a man aged 18-30 years in good health.

V gene TRBV15 combines with J gene TRBJ2-6, with 12 positions matching TRBD1. Germline CDR1 is LNHNV and CDR2 is YYDKDF (reference sequence). This CDR3 has 17 amino acids. Losses at the gene ends were 9 bases for V and 6 bases for J; bases not matched to a gene: 12. This CDR3 is CATRGPGQGAEANVLTF. The CDR3 DNA reads as TGTGCCACTAGGGGCCCGGGACAGGGGGCCGAGGCCAACGTCCTGACTTTC.

This clone was seen a single time. The chain joins TRBV4-1 to TRBJ1-2, with 9 bases identical to TRBD1. The CDR3 has 15 residues. With V trimmed by 1 base and J by 4 bases, 4 bases remained unmatched. Germline CDR1 is MGHRA and CDR2 is YSYEKL. CDR3 sequence (DNA): TGCGCCAGCAGCCAAGTGGGGACAGGGACCTATGGCTACACCTTC. This gives the protein CASSQVGTGTYGYTF.

The gene calls are TRBV19 and TRBJ1-1; 8 nucleotides line up with TRBD1. There are 16 residues in the CDR3. Unmatched junction bases numbered 7, after V lost 1 base and J lost 3 bases. Germline CDR1 reads LNHDA; CDR2 reads SQIVND (reference sequence). CDR3: CASSIARTGRDTEAFF. For the CDR3, the DNA is TGTGCCAGTAGTATAGCGAGGACAGGGAGGGACACTGAAGCTTTCTTT.

The gene calls are TRBV9 and TRBJ2-5, with a tentative D call TRBD1 (5 bases). The CDR3 is made up of 17 amino acids. V lost 0 bases, J lost 2 bases, and 17 bases lay in between. CDR1 and CDR2 from the germline V gene are SGDLS and YYNGEE. In DNA, the CDR3 is TGTGCCAGCAGCGTAGATACAGGCAGAACGAATCAAGAGACCCAGTACTTC. It translates to CASSVDTGRTNQETQYF. The complete variable domain, with remaining parts taken from reference TRBV9 and TRBJ2-5, reads DSGVTQTPKHLITATGQRVTLRCSPRSGDLSVYWYQQSLDQGLQFLIQYYNGEERAKGNILERFSAQQFPDLHSELNLSSLELGDSALYFCASSVDTGRTNQETQYFGPGTRLLVL.

The rearrangement uses TRBV4-3 and TRBJ1-2; no clear D. The CDR3 loop spans 16 amino acids. Germline lookup yields CDR1 LGHNA and CDR2 YSLEER. V was shortened by 0 bases and J by 5 bases, with 16 bases between the two germline ends. CDR3 region: CASSQDPGSYLYGYTF. The CDR3, as DNA: TGCGCCAGCAGCCAAGATCCTGGGTCGTACTTATATGGCTACACCTTC.

Comment on this clone: At one end, the junction sequence differs from germline, possibly due to a read error. The rearrangement uses TRBV5-6 and TRBJ2-5, with 11 bases fitting TRBD2. This CDR3 region has 14 residues. Germline V gene lookup returns CDR1 SGHDT and CDR2 YYEEEE. The CDR3 loop is CASSGTSGSARLDF. The CDR3 nucleotides read TGTGCCAGCAGCGGTACTAGCGGGAGTGCCCGGTTGGACTTC.

The CDR3 spells CASTTGGGYNEQFF. The CDR3 nucleotides read TGTGCCAGCACGACCGGGGGGGGATACAATGAGCAGTTCTTC. This rearrangement joins TRBV27 to TRBJ2-1; 8 bases are shared with TRBD2. Germline V CDR1 and CDR2: MNHEY, SMNVEV (reference sequence). V shed 7 bases, J shed 4 bases, and the junction held 6 bases outside the gene matches. There are 14 residues in the CDR3.

This clone occurred a few times. The chain couples TRBV28 to TRBJ1-1; D is unclear. The CDR3 loop spans 14 amino acids. Germline loops: CDR1 MDHEN, CDR2 SYDVKM. Trimming cost V 5 bases and J 3 bases, with 13 bases left between them. CDR3 in amino acids: CASSGLGFDTEAFF. The CDR3 DNA reads TGTGCCAGCAGTGGATTGGGTTTTGACACTGAAGCTTTCTTT.

The V gene is TRBV11-2, the J gene TRBJ1-1, with a tentative D call TRBD1 (5 bases). Trimming removed 5 bases from V and 11 bases from J, with 15 bases in between. Germline V CDR1 and CDR2: SGHAT, FQNNGV. The CDR3 extends over 12 amino acids. CDR3 in DNA: TGTGCCAGCAGCACGGGGACCCCAGACGCTTTCTTT. This sequence encodes CASSTGTPDAFF.

The chain employs TRBV28 and TRBJ2-1; the match to TRBD2 covers 7 bases. The CDR3 contains 14 residues. Per the germline V gene, CDR1 is MDHEN and CDR2 is SYDVKM. The trim removed 3 bases at V and 3 bases at J, leaving 2 bases unmatched. CDR3 protein: CASSLGGNYNEQFF. The CDR3, as DNA: TGTGCCAGCAGTTTGGGGGGGAACTACAATGAGCAGTTCTTC.

This rearrangement joins TRBV13 to TRBJ2-1, with 8 nucleotides matching TRBD2. The germline CDR1 and CDR2 sequences are PRHDT and FYEKMQ (reference sequence). This CDR3 is built from 15 residues. J lost 6 bases, V lost 1 base, and 5 bases had no gene match. The CDR3 is CASSLAREGLNEQFF. CDR3 nucleotide sequence: TGTGCCAGCAGCTTAGCCCGGGAGGGCCTCAATGAGCAGTTCTTC.

This clone was counted a single time. This same CDR3 is encoded by further DNA sequences in the sample. The DNA of the CDR3 is TGTGCCAGCAGCCGGGACAGGGGGTTAACCTACGAGCAGTACTTC. It translates to CASSRDRGLTYEQYF. This rearrangement joins TRBV7-9 to TRBJ2-7, with 11 bases fitting TRBD1. The CDR3 is 15 residues long. V lost 5 bases and J lost 2; bases outside the gene matches: 5. Germline V gene sequence: CDR1 SEHNR, CDR2 FQNEAQ (reference sequence).

The chain links TRBV9 to TRBJ2-7; D assignment may be TRBD1 or TRBD2 (5 bases each). Per germline, CDR1 SGDLS and CDR2 YYNGEE. V was shortened by 4 bases and J by 0 bases, with 17 bases between the two germline ends. The CDR3 loop spans 16 amino acids. CDR3 in amino acids: CASSMNRDGLSYEQYF. The CDR3 DNA reads as TGTGCCAGCAGCATGAACCGGGACGGACTCTCCTACGAGCAGTACTTC.

This chain links TRBV6-6 with TRBJ1-5, with a possible D match to TRBD1 (6 bases). V lost 6 bases and J lost 4, with 13 bases in between. The germline CDR1 and CDR2 sequences are MNHNY and SVGAGI (reference sequence). The CDR3 runs to 14 residues. The chain's CDR3 is CASSPGGENQPQHF. The CDR3 nucleotides are TGTGCCAGCAGCCCGGGGGGCGAGAATCAGCCCCAGCATTTT.

V gene TRBV2 combines with J gene TRBJ2-2; 7 bases agree with TRBD1. CDR3 length: 18 amino acids. CDR1 is SNHLY, CDR2 FYNNEI, per germline. The V and J ends lost 0 bases and 6 bases, in that order; junction bases with no gene match: 13. The CDR3 DNA sequence: TGTGCCAGCAGTGAAGCGCTTCCGACAGGGTTTTTGGCCGGGGAGCTGTTTTTT. Translation gives CASSEALPTGFLAGELFF.

V and J are TRBV6-6 and TRBJ2-4; no definite D call. V gave up 7 bases and J gave up 0 bases, with 16 bases separating them. This CDR3 has 16 amino acids. CDR1 and CDR2 (germline): MNHNY, SVGAGI (reference sequence). The CDR3 reads CASTPAIIPAKNIQYF. In DNA, the CDR3 is TGTGCCAGCACTCCCGCAATCATCCCAGCCAAAAACATTCAGTACTTC.

The chain employs TRBV19 and TRBJ2-1; no firm D call. Trimming cost V 0 bases and J 6 bases, with 6 bases left between them. Germline CDR1 reads LNHDA; CDR2 reads SQIVND (reference sequence). The CDR3 length is 13 residues. The CDR3 protein is CASSIDPINEQFF. DNA for the CDR3: TGTGCCAGTAGTATAGACCCTATCAATGAGCAGTTCTTC.

This sequence joins TRBV5-4 and TRBJ2-5; TRBD1 matches 8 bases. This CDR3 region has 15 residues. The V gene end was trimmed by 0 bases and the J gene end by 5 bases; junction bases not matched to a gene: 6. Germline lookup yields CDR1 SGHNT and CDR2 YYREEE (reference sequence). The DNA of the CDR3 is TGTGCCAGCAGCTTGGCACAGGGGGTGCGGGAGACCCAGTACTTC. Encoded protein: CASSLAQGVRETQYF.